A single sample is the source of the 5 T cell receptor beta chains below, sequenced in a study of early T cells in non-severe SARS-CoV-2 infection. TCRdb ran MiXCR on the 5' RACE reads and lists one entry per CDR3 protein. Of 50,000 or so distinct CDR3 sequences in the sample, roughly 13% were seen once. Sequenced input: whole blood. These receptors came from an adult who was a healthcare worker with PCR-confirmed SARS-CoV-2 infection or an uninfected control (not recorded which).

This clonotype occurred a few times. The chain is built from TRBV3-1 and TRBJ1-2; no clear D gene. The CDR3 has 13 residues. CDR1 LGHDT and CDR2 YNNKEL come from the germline V gene (reference sequence). With 4 bases removed from V and 4 bases from J, the gap between germline ends came to 10 bases. The CDR3 bases are TGTGCCAGCAGCCGAGACATTACCTATGGCTACACCTTC. Encoded protein: CASSRDITYGYTF.

Sample share makes this clonotype medium-sized (0.01 to 0.1%). V is TRBV10-3 and J is TRBJ2-1; TRBD2 is a possible D gene (6 bases). The V end lost 2 bases, the J end lost 6 bases, and 8 bases lay between the germline ends. Germline V gene lookup returns CDR1 ENHRY and CDR2 SYGVKD. The CDR3 has 13 amino acids. The CDR3 sequence is CAISEETSNEQFF. As DNA, the CDR3 is TGTGCCATCAGTGAGGAGACTAGCAATGAGCAGTTCTTC.

This clonotype was seen repeatedly, ten times or more. The rearrangement joins TRBV29-1 to TRBJ1-5, with D possibly TRBD1 on 5 matching bases. Looked up from germline, CDR1 is SQVTM and CDR2 is ANQGSEA. This CDR3 is built from 14 residues. V was clipped by 4 bases and J by 0 bases, with 10 bases between them. Written as DNA, the CDR3 is TGCAGCGTTGGGGGGACGGCTAGCAATCAGCCCCAGCATTTT. It encodes CSVGGTASNQPQHF.

The chain recombines TRBV20-1 with TRBJ2-6; maybe TRBD2 (6 bases). This CDR3 is built from 18 residues. Germline V gene sequence: CDR1 DFQATT, CDR2 SNEGSKA (reference sequence). With 0 bases removed from V and 0 bases from J, the gap between germline ends came to 15 bases. The CDR3 spells CSARDDAGRFSGANVLTF. CDR3 DNA sequence: TGCAGTGCTAGAGATGACGCGGGACGGTTCTCTGGGGCCAACGTCCTGACTTTC.

This clonotype was recorded many times. In DNA, the CDR3 is TGTGCCAGCAGCTTCGGGGACGGGTACGAGCAGTACTTC. Its translation is CASSFGDGYEQYF. V and J are TRBV7-9 and TRBJ2-7, with D perhaps being TRBD1 or TRBD2 (5 bases each). The CDR3 has 13 amino acids. In germline, CDR1 is SEHNR, CDR2 FQNEAQ (reference sequence). V was shortened by 3 bases and J by 4 bases, with 10 bases between the two germline ends.